This TCR beta chain was sequenced in a study of CD8+ T cells in alopecia areata (dated 2018 in TCRdb). About the full investigation: The treated patients, all with moderate-to-severe alopecia areata, were enrolled in an open-label pilot trial of oral tofacitinib given at 5 to 10 mg twice daily. Human TCRbeta sequencing covered scalp tissue and sorted CD4+ and CD8+ peripheral blood T cells from patchy and totalis/universalis alopecia areata patients and healthy controls. The RNA source kit depended on sample type: the PAXgene miRNA kit for fixed scalp, the miRNeasy kit for PBMCs, and the RNeasy kit for mouse skin. In treated patients, disease severity was measured using the SALT score, which gives the percentage of scalp surface area affected. Scalp clonality was compared among normal scalp (n=4), patchy alopecia areata scalp (n=8), and alopecia totalis/universalis scalp (n=8). Biopsies were taken from tofacitinib-treated patients at baseline and again at 4 and 24 weeks into treatment, and several of those patients also had a later scalp biopsy. In both human patients and the C3H/HeJ mouse model, the study applied high-throughput TCRbeta sequencing to look at T cell clonal expansion in alopecia areata. TCRbeta CDR3 regions were amplified by immunoSEQ multiplex PCR with 35 Vbeta forward and 13 Jbeta reverse primers. Tofacitinib was administered for 6 to 18 months, and 6 months of follow-up off drug were then conducted to assess delayed response and recurrence.

Spanning cysteine to phenylalanine, the CDR3 consists of 16 amino acids. CDR3 DNA is the only sequence kept; it has 48 bases, read in frame from the first base. Trimming takes 3 bases from V and 8 bases from J, and the germline ends sit 21 bases apart. The germline V gene yields SGDLS for CDR1 and YYNGEE for CDR2. Read against the paper, the sample's time point label means: around 4 weeks on oral tofacitinib. Explained via the paper, the treatment or condition label denotes: oral pan-JAK inhibitor, 5-10 mg twice daily. From alopecia areata patients, peripheral blood was collected along with lesional scalp punch biopsies. PBMCs were separated by density centrifugation and stained for CD3, CD4 and CD8, after which CD4+ and CD8+ T cells were sorted on a FACSAria. Library creation used the immunoSEQ multiplex PCR assay. RNA was extracted from all samples and reverse transcribed into cDNA, which served as template for TCR sequencing. SuperScript III was used to make first-strand cDNA, primed with a 2:1 mix of oligo-dT and random hexamers. A synthetic immune receptor repertoire was used to measure amplification bias, and any remaining bias was corrected computationally. The paper's processing steps were these. Raw reads were preprocessed to remove errors, and CDR3 was defined by IMGT conventions from the conserved cysteine to phenylalanine. Clonality was computed by normalizing Shannon entropy by log2 of the number of productive unique TCRs and subtracting the result from 1. Whether each scalp clone was CD4 or CD8 was inferred by checking scalp TCRbeta sequences against the CD4 and CD8 repertoires from sorted blood. TCRdb obtained this table from immuneACCESS and retained in-frame rearrangements with V and J assigned. These tables miss some clones; where compared with another copy, unresolved V genes account for less than half of the shortfall, and the remainder is unexplained. V and J calls and clone size are copied from that table; D and trimming were computed from the DNA. The sample table contains more than 100,000 clones; only one count was recorded for around 53% of them. The ten biggest clones cover roughly 0.5% of the sample.

Paper-wide results and their limitations: Lesional scalp, especially in alopecia totalis/universalis, showed higher clonality and more expanded CD8+ clones than normal scalp, suggesting antigenic drive. Scalp TCR repertoire analysis is complicated because resident alphabeta T cells in normal human skin are also sequenced, whereas mouse skin is dominated by gammadelta T cells. Many expanded lesional clones persisted in scalp and blood during tofacitinib treatment, which may partly explain relapse after stopping treatment. Tofacitinib significantly lowered scalp clonality and the number of expanded CD8+ clones among the top 100 scalp clones. Shared TCR sequences between patients were less evident than in mice, which may be partly attributable to HLA diversity in the patient population. The treated cohort was small, with a single nonresponder, so links between baseline CD8+ expansion and response need larger studies.

This clone was found a few times. Its antigen is currently not known. Per-base qualities were not stored, and no clone one base away is much larger. The TCR was taken from a human donor with alopecia areata. The rearrangement combines TRBV9 with TRBJ2-1; possibly the D gene is TRBD2, per 7 matching bases. Specimen: CD4+ T cells sorted from blood, collected at week 4, from a patient treated with tofacitinib. The base sequence is TGTGCCAGCAGCGCAGGGGTCGGGGGGCCCCGAGATGAGCAGTTCTTC. Its protein product is CASSAGVGGPRDEQFF.